The clone carrying this T cell receptor (beta chain) appeared a few times. Some clones are missing from TCRdb's copy, which holds only in-frame ones; the method was immunoSEQ multiplex PCR. Here the sample spans about 370,000 clones, 85% to 90% being singletons. The record originates from a study of blood T cell repertoires in COVID-19. Study-level background: Material from acute and convalescent COVID-19 was sourced from the United States, Italy and Spain.

V shed 4 bases and J shed 0 bases, with 16 bases lying between them. The length of the CDR3 is 16 residues. CDR1 and CDR2 (germline): MGHRA, YSYEKL. This TCR was recovered from a young man who had recovered from COVID-19. Sequencing was done on a sample of PBMCs or T cells enriched from blood (not recorded which). This chain uses TRBV4-1 with TRBJ2-7, with D possibly being TRBD2 (6 bases). CDR3 in DNA: TGCGCCAGCAGCCCAAGCCTTAGCGGATCCTCCTACGAGCAGTACTTC. It encodes CASSPSLSGSSYEQYF.